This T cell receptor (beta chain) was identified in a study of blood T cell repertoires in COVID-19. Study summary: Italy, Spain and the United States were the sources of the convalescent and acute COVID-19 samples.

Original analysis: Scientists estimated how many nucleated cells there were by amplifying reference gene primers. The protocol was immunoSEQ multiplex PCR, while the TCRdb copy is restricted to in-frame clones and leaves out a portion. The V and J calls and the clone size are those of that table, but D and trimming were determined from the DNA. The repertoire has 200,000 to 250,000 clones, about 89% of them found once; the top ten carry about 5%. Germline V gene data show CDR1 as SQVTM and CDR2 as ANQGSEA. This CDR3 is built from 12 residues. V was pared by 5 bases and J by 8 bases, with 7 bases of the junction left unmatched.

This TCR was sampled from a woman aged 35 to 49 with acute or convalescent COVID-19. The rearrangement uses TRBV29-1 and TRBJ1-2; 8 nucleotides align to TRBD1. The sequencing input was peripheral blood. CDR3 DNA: TGCAGCGTTCCAGGGGGCAAACTGGGCTACACCTTC. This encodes CSVPGGKLGYTF.